This record covers a single T cell receptor beta chain. This specimen comes from a study of blood T cell repertoires in COVID-19. Background on the study: From the United States, Italy and Spain came samples of acute and convalescent COVID-19.

TCRdb keeps only in-frame clones here, not all; method: immunoSEQ multiplex PCR. The sample includes fewer than 35,000 clones, about 90% of them seen just once. J lost 4 bases, V lost 5 bases, and 7 bases had no gene match. The CDR3 totals 14 residues. In germline, CDR1 is SGHTA, CDR2 FQGNSA. This clonotype was obtained from a man over 45 with active or convalescent COVID-19. The V call is TRBV7-2, the J call TRBJ2-5; 7 bases agree with TRBD1. The sequenced sample was peripheral blood. The CDR3 sequence is CASSPGRGRETQYF. CDR3 DNA: TGTGCCAGCAGCCCCGGCAGGGGGAGAGAGACCCAGTACTTC.